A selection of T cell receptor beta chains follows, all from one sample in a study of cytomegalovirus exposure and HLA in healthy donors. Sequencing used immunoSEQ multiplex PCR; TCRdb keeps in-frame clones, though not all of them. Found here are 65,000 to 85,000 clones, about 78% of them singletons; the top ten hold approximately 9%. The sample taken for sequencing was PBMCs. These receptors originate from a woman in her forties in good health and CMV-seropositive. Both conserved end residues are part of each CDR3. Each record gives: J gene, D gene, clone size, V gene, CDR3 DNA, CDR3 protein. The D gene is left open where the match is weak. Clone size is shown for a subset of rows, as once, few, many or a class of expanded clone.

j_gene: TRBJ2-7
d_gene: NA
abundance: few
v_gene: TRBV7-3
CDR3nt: TGTGCCAGTGCCCCCTTCCACTCGACCTACGAGCAGTACTTC
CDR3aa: CASAPFHSTYEQYF

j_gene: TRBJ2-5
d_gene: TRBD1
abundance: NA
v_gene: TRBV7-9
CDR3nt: TGTGCCAGCAGCCTCACCGGGACAGGGGCGCAAGAGACCCAGTACTTC
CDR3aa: CASSLTGTGAQETQYF

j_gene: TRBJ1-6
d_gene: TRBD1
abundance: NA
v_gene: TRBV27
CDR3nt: TGTGCCAGCAGGACAGGGTCGGGGTCACCCCTCCACTTT
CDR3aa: CASRTGSGSPLHF

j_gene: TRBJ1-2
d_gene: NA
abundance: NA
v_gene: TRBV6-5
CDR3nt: TGTGCCAGCAGCCCGGGCTCGGGGTATGGCTACACCTTC
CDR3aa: CASSPGSGYGYTF

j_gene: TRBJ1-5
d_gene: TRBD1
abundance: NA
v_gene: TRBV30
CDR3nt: TGTGCCTGGAATATGAAGGGGGCCCAGCCCCAGCATTTT
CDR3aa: CAWNMKGAQPQHF

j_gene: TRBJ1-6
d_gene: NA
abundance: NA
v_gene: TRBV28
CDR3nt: TGTGCCAGCATCTCCAGTGATTATAATTCACCCCTCCACTTT
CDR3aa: CASISSDYNSPLHF

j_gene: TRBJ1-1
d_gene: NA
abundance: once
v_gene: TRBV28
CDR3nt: TGTGCCAGCAGTCACAGGGAAAGGAACACTGAAGCTTTCTTT
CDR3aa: CASSHRERNTEAFF

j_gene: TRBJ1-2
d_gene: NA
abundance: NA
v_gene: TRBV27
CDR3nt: TGTGCCAGCAGTTTATCGTCCAGGGGTGAATACACCTTC
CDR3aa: CASSLSSRGEYTF

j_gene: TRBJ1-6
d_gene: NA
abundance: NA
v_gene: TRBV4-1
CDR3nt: TGCGCCAGCAGCCATCTCAGAACAGGGTACGAACCCCTCCACTTT
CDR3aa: CASSHLRTGYEPLHF

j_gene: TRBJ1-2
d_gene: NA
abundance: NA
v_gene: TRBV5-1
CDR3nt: TGCGCCAGCAGCAAAGACCAGGGGTCGGTAAGCTATGGCTACACCTTC
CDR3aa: CASSKDQGSVSYGYTF

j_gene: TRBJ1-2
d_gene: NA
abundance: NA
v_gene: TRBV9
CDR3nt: TGTGCCAGCAGCGCAGGGGATGGTGGCTACACCTTC
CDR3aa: CASSAGDGGYTF

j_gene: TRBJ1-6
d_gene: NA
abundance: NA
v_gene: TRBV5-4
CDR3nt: TGTGCCAGCAGCTTGTGGGCAGATAATTCACCCCCCCACTTT
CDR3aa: CASSLWADNSPPHF

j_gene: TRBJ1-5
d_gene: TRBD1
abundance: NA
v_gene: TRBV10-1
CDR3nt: TGCGCCAGCAGTGACTGTGGACAGGGTAGCCAGCCCCAGCATTTT
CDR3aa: CASSDCGQGSQPQHF

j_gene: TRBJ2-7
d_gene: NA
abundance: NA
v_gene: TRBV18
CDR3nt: TGTGCCAGCTCACCCAACAGGTTCAGCTCCTACGAGCAGTACTTC
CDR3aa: CASSPNRFSSYEQYF

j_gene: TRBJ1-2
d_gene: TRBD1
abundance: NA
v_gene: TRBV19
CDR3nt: TGTGCCAGTAGTCCGGGACAGGTCTATGGCTACACCTTC
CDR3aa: CASSPGQVYGYTF

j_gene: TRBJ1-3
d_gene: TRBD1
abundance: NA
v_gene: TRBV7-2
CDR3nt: TGTGCCAGCAGCGAACAGACAGGGGGAAGTAAGTCTGGAAACACCATATATTTT
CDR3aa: CASSEQTGGSKSGNTIYF

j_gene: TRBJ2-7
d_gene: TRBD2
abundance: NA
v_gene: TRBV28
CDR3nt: TGTGCCAGCAGTTCAAGCGGGGCCACCTACGAGCAGTACTTC
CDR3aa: CASSSSGATYEQYF

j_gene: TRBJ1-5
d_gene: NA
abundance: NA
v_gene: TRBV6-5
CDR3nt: TGTGCCAGCAGGGCCTTACAGGGCAATCAGCCCCAGCATTTT
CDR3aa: CASRALQGNQPQHF

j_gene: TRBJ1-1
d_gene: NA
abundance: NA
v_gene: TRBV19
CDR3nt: TGTGCCAGTAGTATGACTCTCATGAACACTGAAGCTTTCTTT
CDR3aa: CASSMTLMNTEAFF

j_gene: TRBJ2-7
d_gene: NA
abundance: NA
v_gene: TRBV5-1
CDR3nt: TGCGCCAGCAGCAACGACCGGGGTGTCTACGAGCAGTACTTC
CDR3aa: CASSNDRGVYEQYF

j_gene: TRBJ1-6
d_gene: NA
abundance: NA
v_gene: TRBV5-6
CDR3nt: TGTGCCAGCAGCTACCGGAGGGATTCACCCCTCCACTTT
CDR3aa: CASSYRRDSPLHF

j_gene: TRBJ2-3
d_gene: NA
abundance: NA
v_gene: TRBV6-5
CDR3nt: TGTGCCAGCAGTTACTCGAGCCCAGATACGCAGTATTTT
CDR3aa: CASSYSSPDTQYF

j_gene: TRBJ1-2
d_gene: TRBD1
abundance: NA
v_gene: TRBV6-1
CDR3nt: TGTGCCAGCAGTGTACTTGGGACAGGCAACTATGGTTACACCTTC
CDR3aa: CASSVLGTGNYGYTF

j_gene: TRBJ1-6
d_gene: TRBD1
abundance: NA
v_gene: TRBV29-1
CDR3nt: TGCAGCGTAAGACAGGGGGGGGATTCACCCCTCCACTTT
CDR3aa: CSVRQGGDSPLHF

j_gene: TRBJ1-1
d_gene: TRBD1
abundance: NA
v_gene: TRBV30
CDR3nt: TGTGCCTGGAGGGGACAGACGAAGTTGAACACTGAAGCTTTCTTT
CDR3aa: CAWRGQTKLNTEAFF

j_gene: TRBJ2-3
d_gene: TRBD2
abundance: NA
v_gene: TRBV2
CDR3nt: TGTGCCAGCAGTGATGGACTAGCGGGGTGGACAGATACGCAGTATTTT
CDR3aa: CASSDGLAGWTDTQYF

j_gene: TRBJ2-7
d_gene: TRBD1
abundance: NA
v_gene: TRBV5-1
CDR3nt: TGCGCCAGCAGCTTAACAGGGGACGTTTACGAGCAGTACTTC
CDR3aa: CASSLTGDVYEQYF

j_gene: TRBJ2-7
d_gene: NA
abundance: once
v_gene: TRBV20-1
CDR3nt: TGCAGTGTCAAACAGGGAAACGAGCAGTACTTC
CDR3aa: CSVKQGNEQYF

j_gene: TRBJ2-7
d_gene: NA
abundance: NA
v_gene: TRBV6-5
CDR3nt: TGTGCCAGCAGTTACACGCGCTCTCGCTACGAGCAGTACTTC
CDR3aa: CASSYTRSRYEQYF

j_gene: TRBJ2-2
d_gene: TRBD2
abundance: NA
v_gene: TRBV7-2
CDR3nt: TGTGCCAGCAGCTCCCCTAGCGGGGTGAACACCGGGGAGCTGTTTTTT
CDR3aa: CASSSPSGVNTGELFF

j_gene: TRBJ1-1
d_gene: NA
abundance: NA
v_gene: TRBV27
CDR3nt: TGTGCCAGCAGTACAGGGCCGGTCACTGAAGCTTTCTTT
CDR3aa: CASSTGPVTEAFF